A single sample gave rise to the 22 T cell receptor beta chains below, sequenced in a study of identical twins. Using its own MiXCR run on the 5' RACE reads, TCRdb lists one record per CDR3 protein. Among 700,000 to 950,000 distinct CDR3 sequences listed, 9% to 15% were seen once. Another study also made use of these data, one on yellow fever vaccine responses in identical twins.

The specimen was PBMCs. These receptors originate from a woman between 18 and 29 years old in good health.

This clonotype was picked up a small number of times. The chain combines TRBV24-1 with TRBJ2-1; D gene unclear. The germline V gene has CDR1 KGHDR and CDR2 SFDVKD. Deletions cut 2 bases from V and 5 bases from J, with 6 bases between. The CDR3 spans 13 residues. This chain's CDR3 is CATSDWVDNEQFF. In nucleotides, the CDR3 is TGTGCCACCAGTGATTGGGTGGACAATGAGCAGTTCTTC.

The chain has TRBV5-6 and TRBJ2-6, with D uncertain. The V end lost 0 bases, the J end lost 0 bases, and 7 bases lay between the germline ends. The CDR3 is made up of 16 amino acids. Germline CDR1 reads SGHDT; CDR2 reads YYEEEE. In nucleotides, the CDR3 is TGTGCCAGCAGCTTGGCCAGATACTCTGGGGCCAACGTCCTGACTTTC. This encodes CASSLARYSGANVLTF.

V gene TRBV20-1 combines with J gene TRBJ1-2, with D uncertain. Germline-derived CDR1 and CDR2 are DFQATT and SNEGSKA (reference sequence). This CDR3 is 13 amino acids long. Trimming took 6 bases from V and 6 from J, leaving 17 bases between them. The CDR3 coding sequence is TGCAGTGCCCCTCTTGCCGGGTTCGATGGCTACACCTTC. Amino acids: CSAPLAGFDGYTF.

This clonotype was detected a few times. The chain is built from TRBV18 and TRBJ1-2; TRBD1 matches 8 bases. This CDR3 contains 15 residues. J was trimmed by 4 bases and V by 5 bases; bases with no gene match: 9. Looked up from germline, CDR1 is KGHSH and CDR2 is LQKENI. CDR3 amino acids: CASSSGTGGTYGYTF. The CDR3 bases are TGTGCCAGCTCATCCGGGACAGGTGGGACCTATGGCTACACCTTC. The complete variable domain, with remaining parts taken from reference TRBV18 and TRBJ1-2, reads NAGVMQNPRHLVRRRGQEARLRCSPMKGHSHVYWYRQLPEEGLKFMVYLQKENIIDESGMPKERFSAEFPKEGPSILRIQQVVRGDSAAYFCASSSGTGGTYGYTFGSGTRLTVV.

The rearrangement joins TRBV11-2 to TRBJ2-3; unclear D gene. This CDR3 region has 13 residues. Trimming stripped 0 bases from V and 6 bases from J, with 7 bases between. In germline, CDR1 is SGHAT, CDR2 FQNNGV. As DNA, the CDR3 is TGTGCCAGCAGCTTAGATTTCGTGGATACGCAGTATTTT. Encoded protein: CASSLDFVDTQYF.

This clonotype came up once. The gene calls are TRBV20-1 and TRBJ2-2, with 8 bases aligning to TRBD1. The CDR3 totals 17 residues. Germline-derived CDR1 and CDR2 are DFQATT and SNEGSKA (reference sequence). Trimming cost V 2 bases and J 6 bases; bases outside gene matches: 14. CDR3 DNA: TGCAGTGCTAGACCAATTGGACAGGGAATATCGGCCGGGGAGCTGTTTTTT. Translated: CSARPIGQGISAGELFF.

The rearrangement uses TRBV19 and TRBJ1-5; 7 bases are shared with TRBD1. This CDR3 comprises 16 residues. Germline V lookup: CDR1 LNHDA, CDR2 SQIVND (reference sequence). The trim removed 6 bases at V and 7 bases at J, leaving 15 bases unmatched. CDR3 sequence (DNA): TGTGCCAGTAGGCTGGCAGGGGGTTTATTTTACCAGCCCCAGCATTTT. It translates to CASRLAGGLFYQPQHF.

This clonotype was seen only a few times. The CDR3 sequence is CASSLPGVVDTQYF. CDR3 nucleotide sequence: TGTGCCAGCAGTTTACCAGGGGTAGTAGATACGCAGTATTTT. The chain is built from TRBV28 and TRBJ2-3, with D maybe TRBD1 (6 bases). Trimming took off 2 bases at V and 5 bases at J, with 11 bases between the two ends. The CDR3 totals 14 residues. CDR1 and CDR2 (germline): MDHEN, SYDVKM.

The genes are TRBV5-5 and TRBJ2-3, with D possibly being TRBD1 (5 bases). This CDR3 has 14 amino acids. Trimming pared 0 bases from V and 4 bases from J, leaving 9 bases between. The germline V gene has CDR1 SGHKS and CDR2 YYEKEE (reference sequence). The CDR3 loop is CASSLGRAADTQYF. The CDR3 DNA reads as TGTGCCAGCAGCTTGGGCAGGGCGGCAGATACGCAGTATTTT.

The CDR3 nucleotides are TGTGCCAGCAGTGAATATGGGGTACGGTACCAAGAGACCCAGTACTTC. Encoded protein: CASSEYGVRYQETQYF. This chain uses TRBV25-1 with TRBJ2-5; D remains unclear. The CDR3 is 16 amino acids. In germline, CDR1 is MGHDK, CDR2 SYGVNS. Trimming removed 0 bases at V and 0 bases at J, with 11 bases between.

This clonotype was counted many times. V and J are TRBV12-3 or TRBV12-4 and TRBJ1-3; D is possibly TRBD1 (5 bases). This CDR3 comprises 17 residues. Trimming shortened V by 6 bases and J by 0 bases, and 18 bases separated the two germline ends. The CDR3 DNA sequence: TGTGCCAGCAGGCGCCGGGGGTGGAGAATCTCTGGAAACACCATATATTTT. Its translation: CASRRRGWRISGNTIYF.

Many counts were recorded for this clonotype. The rearrangement joins TRBV7-9 to TRBJ1-3; D remains ambiguous. V was clipped by 0 bases and J by 2 bases, with 8 bases between them. Germline V gene sequence: CDR1 SEHNR, CDR2 FQNEAQ (reference sequence). This CDR3 has 15 amino acids. The CDR3 bases are TGTGCCAGCAGCTTAGCCGTGGCTGCTGGAAACACCATATATTTT. It translates to CASSLAVAAGNTIYF.

The V call is TRBV12-3 or TRBV12-4, the J call TRBJ2-3; the D gene is possibly TRBD2 (5 bases). V lost 7 bases and J lost 3, with 17 bases in between. This CDR3 is built from 15 residues. CDR3 residues: CASKPIGSGTDTQYF. The CDR3 DNA is TGTGCCAGCAAACCAATCGGGTCGGGGACAGATACGCAGTATTTT.

The chain carries TRBV7-8 and TRBJ2-3, with TRBD1 matching over 7 bases. Germline lookup yields CDR1 SGHVS and CDR2 FQNEAQ. Unmatched junction bases numbered 10, after V lost 3 bases and J lost 4 bases. This CDR3 region has 16 residues. This CDR3 reads CASSFMKGGSSDTQYF. Written as DNA, the CDR3 is TGTGCCAGCAGCTTCATGAAAGGGGGCAGCTCAGATACGCAGTATTTT.

This clonotype was counted at least ten times. The V call is TRBV13, the J call TRBJ2-1, with D hard to call. From germline, CDR1 is PRHDT and CDR2 FYEKMQ (reference sequence). The CDR3 is made up of 15 amino acids. Trimming stripped 5 bases from V and 0 bases from J, with 11 bases between. The CDR3 bases are TGTGCCAGCAGCCAGACTTATACCTCCTACAATGAGCAGTTCTTC. It translates to CASSQTYTSYNEQFF.

Only a few counts were recorded for this clonotype. The chain links TRBV5-1 to TRBJ1-1; 7 positions agree with TRBD1. V was clipped by 3 bases and J by 0 bases; unmatched bases: 5. This CDR3 comprises 15 residues. The V gene's germline CDR1 is SGHRS and CDR2 YFSETQ. The CDR3 DNA reads TGCGCCAGCAGCTCGGAGGGGGCAGTGAACACTGAAGCTTTCTTT. The encoded protein is CASSSEGAVNTEAFF. Complete variable domain (other parts from reference TRBV5-1 and TRBJ1-1): KAGVTQTPRYLIKTRGQQVTLSCSPISGHRSVSWYQQTPGQGLQFLFEYFSETQRNKGNFPGRFSGRQFSNSRSEMNVSTLELGDSALYLCASSSEGAVNTEAFFGQGTRLTVV.

The chain combines TRBV20-1 with TRBJ1-1; D is undetermined. This CDR3 has 10 amino acids. CDR1 and CDR2 (germline): DFQATT, SNEGSKA (reference sequence). The CDR3 DNA reads as TGCAGACCGGTGGGGATTGAAGCTTTCTTT. Translating gives CRPVGIEAFF.

This chain joins TRBV5-6 and TRBJ2-5; a weak D match, TRBD2 (7 bases). The ends were cut back, 4 bases at V and 5 bases at J, with 18 bases in the middle. The CDR3 length is 15 residues. Per the germline V gene, CDR1 is SGHDT and CDR2 is YYEEEE. The DNA for the CDR3 is TGTGCCAGCAGCCCTGGGGGCGGGGGATGGGAGACCCAGTACTTC. Protein product: CASSPGGGGWETQYF.

This clonotype was picked up a small number of times. The chain has TRBV5-1 and TRBJ1-6, with no clear D. Deletions cut 0 bases from V and 11 bases from J, with 9 bases between. CDR1 SGHRS and CDR2 YFSETQ come from the germline V gene. The CDR3 is 13 residues long. CDR3 DNA: TGCGCCAGCAGCTTGGAGGGAGCTGCACCCCTCCACTTT. Translation gives CASSLEGAAPLHF.

This clonotype has at least ten counts. The chain carries TRBV6-1 and TRBJ2-3; 8 nucleotides line up with TRBD2. V lost 6 bases, J lost 2 bases, and 7 bases stayed unmatched. Germline values: CDR1 MNHNS, CDR2 SASEGT. CDR3 size: 15 residues. CDR3 loop: CASSDTGGATDTQYF. The CDR3 nucleotides read TGTGCCAGCAGCGACACCGGGGGGGCCACAGATACGCAGTATTTT.

V gene TRBV3-1 combines with J gene TRBJ1-2; D ambiguous. Germline assignment: CDR1 LGHDT and CDR2 YNNKEL (reference sequence). The CDR3 has 14 amino acids. The CDR3: CAAAPTHGNYGYTF. The DNA for the CDR3 is TGTGCAGCGGCACCCACCCATGGTAACTATGGCTACACCTTC.

The chain carries TRBV27 and TRBJ2-1; 7 bases match TRBD2. Unmatched junction bases numbered 13, after V lost 5 bases and J lost 6 bases. CDR3 length equals 16 residues. In germline, CDR1 is MNHEY, CDR2 SMNVEV (reference sequence). The CDR3 sequence is CASSLGLVGVVNEQFF. Written as DNA, the CDR3 is TGTGCCAGCAGTCTCGGACTAGTGGGAGTTGTCAATGAGCAGTTCTTC.